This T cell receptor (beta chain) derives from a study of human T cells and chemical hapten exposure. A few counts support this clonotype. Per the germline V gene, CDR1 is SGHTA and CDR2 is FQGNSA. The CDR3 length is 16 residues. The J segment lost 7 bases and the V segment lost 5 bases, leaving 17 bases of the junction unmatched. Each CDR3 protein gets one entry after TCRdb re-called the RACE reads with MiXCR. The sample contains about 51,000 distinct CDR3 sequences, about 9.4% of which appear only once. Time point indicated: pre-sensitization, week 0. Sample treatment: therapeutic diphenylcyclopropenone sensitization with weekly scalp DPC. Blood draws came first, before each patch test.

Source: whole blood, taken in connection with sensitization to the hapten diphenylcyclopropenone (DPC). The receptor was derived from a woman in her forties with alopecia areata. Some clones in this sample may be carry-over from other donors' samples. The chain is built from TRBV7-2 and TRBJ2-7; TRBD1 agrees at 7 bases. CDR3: CASSLTSSTGRGEQYF. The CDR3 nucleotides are TGTGCCAGCAGCCTAACTTCTTCCACCGGCAGGGGGGAGCAGTACTTC.